These 14 T cell receptor beta chains share one sample of origin, sequenced in a study of control samples from healthy donors and cancer patients. Some clones are missing from TCRdb's copy, which holds only in-frame ones; the method was immunoSEQ multiplex PCR. The sample includes 65,000 to 95,000 clones, about nine tenths of them seen just once. Sequenced sample: blood. The origin of the receptors is a man aged 50 or older in good health.

The J gene is TRBJ2-3, the V gene TRBV5-4, with D uncertain. Germline CDR1 and CDR2: SGHNT and YYREEE (reference sequence). Trimming removed 4 bases at V and 4 bases at J, with 13 bases between. The CDR3 has 14 amino acids. CDR3 protein: CASSPLANPDTQYF. The DNA of the CDR3 is TGTGCCAGCAGCCCCCTCGCAAATCCAGATACGCAGTATTTT.

The chain is built from TRBV5-1 and TRBJ1-1; 9 nucleotides line up with TRBD1. This CDR3 is built from 14 residues. Germline assignment: CDR1 SGHRS and CDR2 YFSETQ. V shed 2 bases, J shed 4 bases, and the junction held 3 bases outside the gene matches. CDR3 coding DNA: TGCGCCAGCAGCTTCTCGACAGGGGGCACTGAAGCTTTCTTT. Protein sequence: CASSFSTGGTEAFF. The variable domain in full, with the rest retrieved from reference TRBV5-1 and TRBJ1-1, is KAGVTQTPRYLIKTRGQQVTLSCSPISGHRSVSWYQQTPGQGLQFLFEYFSETQRNKGNFPGRFSGRQFSNSRSEMNVSTLELGDSALYLCASSFSTGGTEAFFGQGTRLTVV.

The rearrangement links TRBV24-1 to TRBJ1-1, with 9 bases lining up with TRBD1. Germline CDR1 reads KGHDR; CDR2 reads SFDVKD. This CDR3 is 18 amino acids long. V was pared by 9 bases and J by 5 bases, with 21 bases of the junction left unmatched. CDR3 protein: CATDDDRDREIGDTEAFF. CDR3 coding DNA: TGTGCCACCGATGATGACCGGGACAGGGAAATAGGGGATACTGAAGCTTTCTTT.

This clone was detected a few times. The chain is built from TRBV3-1 (or the pseudogene TRBV3-2) and TRBJ2-3, with unresolved D. Germline V gives CDR1 LGHDT, CDR2 YNNKEL (reference sequence). Trimming shortened V by 4 bases and J by 4 bases, and 12 bases separated the two germline ends. CDR3 length equals 14 residues. The CDR3 spells CASSLRHRADTQYF. The CDR3 region has the DNA TGTGCCAGCAGCCTTCGACACCGGGCAGATACGCAGTATTTT.

This chain uses TRBV5-4 with TRBJ2-7, with D perhaps matching TRBD2 (7 bases). The CDR3 runs to 16 residues. V was shortened by 0 bases and J by 3 bases, with 16 bases between the two germline ends. The V gene's germline CDR1 is SGHNT and CDR2 YYREEE (reference sequence). For the CDR3, the DNA is TGTGCCAGCAGCTTGGCCCCTGGCGGGGGCGGCTACGAGCAGTACTTC. It encodes CASSLAPGGGGYEQYF. Based on the CDR3 plus reference TRBV5-4 and TRBJ2-7, the full variable domain is ETGVTQSPTHLIKTRGQQVTLRCSSQSGHNTVSWYQQALGQGPQFIFQYYREEENGRGNFPPRFSGLQFPNYSSELNVNALELDDSALYLCASSLAPGGGGYEQYFGPGTRLTVT.

V usage is TRBV2 and J usage is TRBJ2-3; perhaps D is TRBD1 or TRBD2 (5 bases each). Germline values: CDR1 SNHLY, CDR2 FYNNEI. The CDR3 runs to 16 residues. Trimming took 10 bases from V and 0 from J, leaving 20 bases between them. CDR3 loop: CAISPQGRDSTDTQYF. CDR3 DNA: TGTGCCATCTCGCCCCAGGGAAGGGACAGCACAGATACGCAGTATTTT.

V is TRBV7-6 and J is TRBJ2-1, with TRBD2 matching 7 bases. This CDR3 is built from 16 residues. J lost 4 bases, V lost 1 base, and 7 bases had no gene match. Germline CDR1 SGHVS, CDR2 FNYEAQ. The CDR3 DNA sequence: TGTGCCAGCAGCTTAGAGGTAGCGGGCGGATACAATGAGCAGTTCTTC. It encodes CASSLEVAGGYNEQFF.

As to this clone: At one of its ends the junction is not consistent with the germline gene, which may arise from a read error. The chain recombines TRBV11-3 with TRBJ1-1; 7 nucleotides agree with TRBD1. This CDR3 contains 13 residues. The germline V gene encodes CDR1 SGHNT and CDR2 YENEEA. CDR3 nucleotide sequence: TGTGCCAGCAGCCTAGACAGGGATGGTGCAGCTTTCTTT. Translating it yields CASSLDRDGAAFF. The whole variable domain, filled in from reference TRBV11-3 and TRBJ1-1, reads EAGVVQSPRYKIIEKKQPVAFWCNPISGHNTLYWYLQNLGQGPELLIRYENEEAVDDSQLPKDRFSAERLKGVDSTLKIQPAELGDSAVYLCASSLDRDGAAFFGQGTRLTVV.

This clone was seen more than once but under ten times. The CDR3 loop is CASSQDIWLGGTGELFF. DNA of the CDR3: TGTGCCAGCAGCCAAGATATATGGTTAGGGGGGACCGGGGAGCTGTTTTTT. This chain uses TRBV4-2 with TRBJ2-2; D tentatively reads TRBD1 or TRBD2 (6 bases each). Germline-derived CDR1 and CDR2 are LGHNA and YNFKEQ. The V end was cut by 0 bases, the J end by 5 bases, with 16 bases between. The CDR3 consists of 17 residues.

The gene calls are TRBV6-5 and TRBJ1-6, with 10 bases lining up with TRBD1. There are 13 residues in the CDR3. Germline-derived CDR1 and CDR2 are MNHEY and SVGAGI. Trimming cost V 6 bases and J 11 bases; bases outside gene matches: 4. In nucleotides, the CDR3 is TGTGCCAGCAGCGGGACAGGGGAGGCACCCCTCCACTTT. Encoded protein: CASSGTGEAPLHF.

The chain couples TRBV7-7 to TRBJ2-3; D unresolved. This CDR3 has 13 residues. The germline V and J ends were trimmed by 5 bases and 3 bases, with 9 bases remaining between them. The germline V gene has CDR1 SSHAT and CDR2 FNYEAQ (reference sequence). The CDR3 loop reads CASSRLRTDTQYF. CDR3 sequence (DNA): TGTGCCAGCAGCCGGCTTCGGACAGATACGCAGTATTTT.

This chain connects TRBV6-1 to TRBJ2-5; 7 positions match TRBD1. The CDR3 covers 15 residues. V lost 2 bases and J lost 4; bases outside the gene matches: 7. Per the germline V gene, CDR1 is MNHNS and CDR2 is SASEGT. The CDR3 loop reads CASSELTGWGETQYF. The CDR3 nucleotides are TGTGCCAGCAGTGAACTGACAGGGTGGGGAGAGACCCAGTACTTC.

V and J are TRBV4-2 and TRBJ2-5; either TRBD1 or TRBD2 may fit D (6 bases each). V lost 4 bases to trimming and J lost 5 bases, with 20 bases between them. The CDR3 sequence is 16 residues long. Per the germline V gene, CDR1 is LGHNA and CDR2 is YNFKEQ. Written as DNA, the CDR3 is TGTGCCAGCAGCCCCCTGTCCGGGGGCCGATGGGAGACCCAGTACTTC. Amino acid sequence: CASSPLSGGRWETQYF.

V and J are TRBV4-2 and TRBJ2-3, with D uncertain. V was cut by 1 base and J by 3 bases, with 14 bases left in between. Germline CDR1 and CDR2: LGHNA and YNFKEQ. The CDR3 is 16 residues long. The CDR3 DNA follows: TGTGCCAGCAGCCAAGGAAGAGCAATTGAGACAGATACGCAGTATTTT. Translation gives CASSQGRAIETDTQYF.